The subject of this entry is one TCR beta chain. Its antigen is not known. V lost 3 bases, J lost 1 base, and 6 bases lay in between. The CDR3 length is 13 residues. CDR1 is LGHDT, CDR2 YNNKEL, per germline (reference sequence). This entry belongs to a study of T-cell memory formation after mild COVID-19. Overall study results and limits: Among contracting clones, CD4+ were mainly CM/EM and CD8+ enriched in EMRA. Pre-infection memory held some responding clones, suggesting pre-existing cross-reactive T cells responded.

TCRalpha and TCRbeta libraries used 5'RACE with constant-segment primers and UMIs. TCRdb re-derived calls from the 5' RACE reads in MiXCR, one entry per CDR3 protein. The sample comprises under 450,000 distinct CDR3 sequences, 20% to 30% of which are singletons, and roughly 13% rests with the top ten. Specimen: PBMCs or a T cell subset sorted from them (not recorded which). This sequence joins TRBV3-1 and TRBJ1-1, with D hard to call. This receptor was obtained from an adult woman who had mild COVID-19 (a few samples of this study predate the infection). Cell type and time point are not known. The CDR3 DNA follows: TGTGCCAGCAGCCACGGCAGGAACACTGAAGCTTTCTTT. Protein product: CASSHGRNTEAFF.